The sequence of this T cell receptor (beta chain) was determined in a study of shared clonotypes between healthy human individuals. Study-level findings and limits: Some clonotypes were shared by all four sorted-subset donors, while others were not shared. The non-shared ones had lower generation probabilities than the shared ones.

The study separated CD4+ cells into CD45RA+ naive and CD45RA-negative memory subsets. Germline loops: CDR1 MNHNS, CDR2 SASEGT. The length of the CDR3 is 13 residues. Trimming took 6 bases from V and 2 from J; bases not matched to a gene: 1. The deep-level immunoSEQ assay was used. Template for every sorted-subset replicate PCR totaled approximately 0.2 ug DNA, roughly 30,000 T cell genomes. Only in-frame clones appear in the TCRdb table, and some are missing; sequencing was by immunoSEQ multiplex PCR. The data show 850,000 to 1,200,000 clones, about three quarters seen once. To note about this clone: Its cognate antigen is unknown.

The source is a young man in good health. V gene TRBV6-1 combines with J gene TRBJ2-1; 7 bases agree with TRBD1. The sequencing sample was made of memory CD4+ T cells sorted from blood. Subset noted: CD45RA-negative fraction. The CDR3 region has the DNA TGTGCCAGCAGGGGACAGACCTACAATGAGCAGTTCTTC. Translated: CASRGQTYNEQFF.